This TCR beta chain was recovered during a study of blood T cell repertoires in COVID-19. Across the whole study: Acute and convalescent COVID-19 specimens originated in the United States, Italy and Spain.

The CDR3 consists of 12 residues. CDR1 LGHDT and CDR2 YNNKEL come from the germline V gene (reference sequence). V lost 4 bases to trimming and J lost 5 bases, with 8 bases between them. Repertoires were generated with immunoSEQ multiplex PCR, while TCRdb's copy carries only in-frame clones and drops some. The data show a few hundred thousand clones, around 85% seen once. This clone occurred a few times. Recruits, aged about 18 to 100 years, lived in about two dozen US areas. Membership in each cohort depended on participant-reported clinical history. Cohort 3 recovered donors had two negative PCRs, clearance, or symptom resolution.

The receptor was isolated from a man younger than 40 who had recovered from COVID-19. V and J are TRBV3-1 (or the pseudogene TRBV3-2) and TRBJ1-2; no clear D gene. The sequencing sample was made of PBMCs or T cells enriched from blood (not recorded which). The CDR3 DNA reads TGTGCCAGCAGCCCCCGGGGTTATGGCTACACCTTC. Translation gives CASSPRGYGYTF.